This T cell receptor (beta chain) came from a study of blood T cell repertoires in COVID-19. The wider study: PBMCs, B-cell-depleted T cells, or T cells were the source of the cDNA or gDNA that made up the material.

Germline-derived CDR1 and CDR2 are SGHTA and FQGNSA. CDR3 length: 15 residues. Trimming pared 2 bases from V and 3 bases from J, leaving 13 bases between. This table comes from immunoSEQ multiplex PCR, and its TCRdb copy is limited to in-frame clones, with some not included. The sample has about 190,000 clones; roughly 85% are singletons. The gene calls are TRBV7-2 and TRBJ1-1, with D perhaps matching TRBD1 (5 bases). This clonotype was obtained from a woman aged 25 to 39 with acute or convalescent COVID-19. The sequencing sample was made of peripheral blood. The CDR3 reads CASSLSGNVHTEAFF. CDR3 DNA: TGTGCCAGCAGCTTATCAGGGAATGTACACACTGAAGCTTTCTTT.